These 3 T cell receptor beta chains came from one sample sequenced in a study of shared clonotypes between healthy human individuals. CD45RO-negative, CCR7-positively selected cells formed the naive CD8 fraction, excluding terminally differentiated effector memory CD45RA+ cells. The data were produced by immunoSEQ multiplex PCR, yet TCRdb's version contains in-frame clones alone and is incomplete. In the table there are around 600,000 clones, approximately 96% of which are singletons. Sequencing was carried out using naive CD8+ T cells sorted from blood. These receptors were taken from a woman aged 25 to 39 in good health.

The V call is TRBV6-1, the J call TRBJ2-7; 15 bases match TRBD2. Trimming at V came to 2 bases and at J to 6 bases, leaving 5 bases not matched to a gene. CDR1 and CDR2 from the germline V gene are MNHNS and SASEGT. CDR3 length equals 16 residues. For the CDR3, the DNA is TGTGCCAGCAGTGAAATGGGACTAGCGGGGGGAGGCGAGCAGTACTTC. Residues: CASSEMGLAGGGEQYF.

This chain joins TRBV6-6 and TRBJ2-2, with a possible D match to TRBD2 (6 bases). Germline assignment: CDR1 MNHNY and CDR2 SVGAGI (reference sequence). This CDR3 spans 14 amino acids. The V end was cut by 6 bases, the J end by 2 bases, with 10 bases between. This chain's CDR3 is CASRGGVNTGELFF. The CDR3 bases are TGTGCCAGCAGGGGCGGGGTAAACACCGGGGAGCTGTTTTTT.

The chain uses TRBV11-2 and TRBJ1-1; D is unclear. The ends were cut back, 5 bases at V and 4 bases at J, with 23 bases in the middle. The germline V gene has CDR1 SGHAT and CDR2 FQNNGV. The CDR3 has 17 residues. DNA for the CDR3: TGTGCCAGCAGCCCCATTGGTGGGCCCCTAATGACCACTGAAGCTTTCTTT. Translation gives CASSPIGGPLMTTEAFF.